This is a list of T cell receptor beta chains from one sample in a study of early T cells in non-severe SARS-CoV-2 infection. TCRdb re-called the 5' RACE reads with MiXCR, one entry per CDR3 protein. Here the sample spans roughly 47,000 distinct CDR3 sequences, around 6% being singletons. Sequences were derived from whole blood, sampled at baseline. Receptors originate from an adult who was a healthcare worker with PCR-confirmed SARS-CoV-2 infection or an uninfected control (not recorded which). Each CDR3 is given with its conserved first and last residue. Only some rows state a clone size, as once, few, many or a class for expanded clones.

size	V	CDR3
few	TRBV7-9	CASSSPRGDGQMLAKNIQYF
.	TRBV7-3	CASSLDGSTDTQYF
many	TRBV5-1	CASSLWGGTSTDTQYF
.	TRBV6-6	CASSYESSYNEQFF
few	TRBV7-7	CASSLGFGVVETQYF
.	TRBV19	CASSIKVTGTGPNQPQHF
many	TRBV7-9	CATQTGTYEQYF
many	TRBV20-1	CSARYSQETQYF
many	TRBV3-1	CASSPTGPAPGKGYTF
.	TRBV12-3/TRBV12-4	CASSPGQGATYSGNTIYF
many	TRBV11-3	CASSLVARGNEQFF
.	TRBV6-2/TRBV6-3	CASSYTRGAATEAFF
medium-sized	TRBV4-3	CASSQADRDPNTGELFF
.	TRBV20-1	CSAWAEKGRDYTDTQYF
.	TRBV12-3/TRBV12-4	CASSLPKGSSGGYEQFF
.	TRBV7-9	CASSGLADTQYF
many	TRBV7-9	CASSLGGQGRHGYTF
.	TRBV14	CASSLFGGTQYF
few	TRBV6-5	CASRRILIAGGQETQYF
.	TRBV10-3	CAIKASKQANQPQHF
many	TRBV20-1	CSAPDRGWEQYF
few	TRBV18	CASSSRSDLQYF
many	TRBV27	CASSPRPPHPTEHSGANVLTF
few	TRBV14	CASSQEAGLHNSPLHF
many	TRBV12-3/TRBV12-4	CASSAKRTGGHEQYF
many	TRBV6-5	CASRHETGTVAPTQYF
few	TRBV28	CASSRRTGTDTQYF
many	TRBV5-1	CASSLAAASGGTDTQYF
.	TRBV24-1	CATSDINYNEQFF
.	TRBV14	CASSQQHRAEGYTF
.	TRBV4-3	CASSQGLAGTYEQYF
many	TRBV18	CASSRSGTSYYGYTF
many	TRBV18	CASSPGQGETQYF
.	TRBV9	CASSFSPGQGGEKLFF
many	TRBV4-3	CASSGTGGPGELFF
many	TRBV4-3	CASSQARTSSYNSPLHF
.	TRBV15	CATSRDRPGIDTQYF
few	TRBV7-9	CASSRGLAGVYNEQFF
few	TRBV12-3/TRBV12-4	CASSFHTEAFF
many	TRBV5-6	CASSPLGGPNQPQHF
many	TRBV20-1	CSAGTVVGGEAFF
many	TRBV6-1	CASSQDHSGNTIYF
many	TRBV28	CASSLYRAQETQYF
few	TRBV7-2	CASSVSVGRRDSPLHF
many	TRBV20-1	CSAFPPGVGNQPQHF
few	TRBV12-3/TRBV12-4	CASTRSGRIQETQYF
many	TRBV14	CASSLTGGDTQYF
many	TRBV11-3	CASSREAGGDEQYF
few	TRBV12-3/TRBV12-4	CASRYKRGLAGNTGELFF
.	TRBV6-1	CASSESSPNTGELFF
.	TRBV7-2	CASSLGFPGVNSPLHF
many	TRBV5-5	CASSLTGTAYEQYF
few	TRBV7-2	CASSFKRGAVYNEQFF
medium-sized	TRBV20-1	CSAEGQVYGYTF
medium-sized	TRBV20-1	CSVPGQGAYEQYF
.	TRBV5-1	CASSLGTNYGYTF
.	TRBV7-2	CASSSGQGYTDTQYF
few	TRBV29-1	CSGGTAINTEAFF
many	TRBV29-1	CSVEDGSGGRDTQYF